Listed below are T cell receptor beta chains from one sample, sequenced in a study of metastatic and nonmetastatic thyroid tumors. MiXCR reprocessed the PCR reads for TCRdb. The repertoire holds about 25,000 clones, with approximately 20% as singletons. The source material was blood. The receptors stem from a male donor with papillary thyroid cancer or a benign thyroid nodule (not recorded which). Some clones in this sample may be carry-over from other donors' samples. The CDR3 runs from the conserved cysteine through the conserved F or W. The order of the fields is CDR3 DNA, CDR3 protein, V gene, J gene, clone size, D gene. D genes are given only for firm matches. Clone size is shown for a subset of rows, as once, few, many or a class of expanded clone.

TGTGCCACCCACCCAGGAGGTAACTATGGCTACACCTTC	CATHPGGNYGYTF	TRBV24-1	TRBJ1-2	many	NA
TGTGCCTGGAGTGTAAGTTCTCCTAGAGGTGGCTACACCTTC	CAWSVSSPRGGYTF	TRBV30	TRBJ1-2	NA	NA
TGTGCCAGCAGCTTTAGCAGGATGCAGTTCTTC	CASSFSRMQFF	TRBV6-1	TRBJ2-1	medium-sized	NA
TGCGCCAGCAGCTCGGGACAGAGATGTAGCACAGATACGCAGTATTTT	CASSSGQRCSTDTQYF	TRBV5-1	TRBJ2-3	once	TRBD1
TGTGCCAGCAGAGCGGCCGGGACTAGCATTGACAATGAGCAGTTCTTC	CASRAAGTSIDNEQFF	TRBV11-2	TRBJ2-1	NA	TRBD2
TGTGCCAGCAGCGTAGACGAAGCGGTATATGGCTACACCTTC	CASSVDEAVYGYTF	TRBV9	TRBJ1-2	many	NA
TGTGCCAGCAGACGGGAACGGTCAGATACGCAGTATTTT	CASRRERSDTQYF	TRBV6-1	TRBJ2-3	few	NA
TGCAGTGCTGCCGCGGGCGGGGGTGGGCCGGAGCAGTACTTC	CSAAAGGGGPEQYF	TRBV20-1	TRBJ2-7	NA	TRBD2
TGTGCCTGCAGTTTAGGTACAGGGGGCAGTCAGCGCCAGCATTTT	CACSLGTGGSQRQHF	TRBV12-3/TRBV12-4	TRBJ1-5	few	TRBD1
TGCAGTGCTAGTAGGTCGGACACCGGGGAGCTGTTTTTT	CSASRSDTGELFF	TRBV20-1	TRBJ2-2	NA	NA
TGCGCCAGCAGCCAAGAAGGCGGGGCTCTTGGCTACACCTTC	CASSQEGGALGYTF	TRBV4-1	TRBJ1-2	many	NA
TGTGCCAGTACTAAATTGGCAAACTCGATGGGGGGAGCTTTCTTT	CASTKLANSMGGAFF	TRBV19	TRBJ1-1	NA	NA
TGTGCCAGCAGCACCAATGACCTAGCGGGGACCCAGTACTTC	CASSTNDLAGTQYF	TRBV9	TRBJ2-5	few	TRBD2
TGTGCCAGTAGTATTGCTACCGGCCATGTTAGGACCGGGGAGCTGTTTTTT	CASSIATGHVRTGELFF	TRBV19	TRBJ2-2	NA	NA
TGTGCCAGAAGTTTAGTCCAGGGACTAGGGCTGGAACAGTTCTTC	CARSLVQGLGLEQFF	TRBV27	TRBJ2-1	NA	TRBD2
TGTGCCAGCAGCGTACCGGCTGGAGGGGTCGAGGGAGAGTCGGGTAAAGAGACCCAGTACTTC	CASSVPAGGVEGESGKETQYF	TRBV5-6	TRBJ2-5	many	NA
TGTGCCACCAGTGATTTTCCAGCGGGAATCACAGATACGCAGTATTTT	CATSDFPAGITDTQYF	TRBV24-1	TRBJ2-3	medium-sized	TRBD2
TGTGCCAGCAGTCCCGACAGGGAAGGTTCACCCCTCCACTTT	CASSPDREGSPLHF	TRBV28	TRBJ1-6	medium-sized	TRBD1
TGTGCCAGCAGCCAGAGGTTTTCCCCAAGGTACGAGCAGTACTTC	CASSQRFSPRYEQYF	TRBV3-1	TRBJ2-7	many	NA
TGTGCCAGCAGTTTAATGGCCCAGGGACCTAGGCTAAATTCACCCCTCCACTTT	CASSLMAQGPRLNSPLHF	TRBV28	TRBJ1-6	few	NA
TGTGCCAGCAGTGAAGTTTATCGAGAGACCCAGTACTTC	CASSEVYRETQYF	TRBV6-1	TRBJ2-5	few	NA
TGCAGTGCTGAGGGACTAGCGGGAGAACTGAGCACAGATACGCAGTATTTT	CSAEGLAGELSTDTQYF	TRBV20-1	TRBJ2-3	once	TRBD2